This TCR beta chain originates from a study of blood T cell repertoires in COVID-19. Background on the study: The analysed material was cDNA or gDNA that came from T cells, B-cell-depleted T cells, or PBMCs.

Germline CDR1 and CDR2: KGHSH and LQKENI. The CDR3 totals 15 residues. Trimming took off 0 bases at V and 6 bases at J, with 13 bases between the two ends. Methods used by the authors: The assay estimated nucleated cells by amplifying reference gene primers. TCRdb's table, derived via immunoSEQ multiplex PCR, lists solely in-frame clones and lacks some. V, J and clone size are those of that table, while D and trimming were read from the DNA. The top ten clones hold approximately 19% of a sample with about 83,000 clones, about 76% of them seen once. The chain uses TRBV18 and TRBJ2-3; D may be TRBD2 (7 bases). This clonotype was sampled from a woman of 80 years or more with active or convalescent COVID-19. The specimen was peripheral blood. The CDR3 DNA reads TGTGCCAGCTCACCACCCAACGGGGGGCCGGATACGCAGTATTTT. Translated: CASSPPNGGPDTQYF. Using reference TRBV18 and TRBJ2-3 for the parts outside the CDR3, the full variable domain is NAGVMQNPRHLVRRRGQEARLRCSPMKGHSHVYWYRQLPEEGLKFMVYLQKENIIDESGMPKERFSAEFPKEGPSILRIQQVVRGDSAAYFCASSPPNGGPDTQYFGPGTRLTVL.